This T cell receptor (beta chain) was obtained from a study of blood T cell repertoires in COVID-19. Study in general: Some COVID-19 samples were acute and others convalescent; all came from the United States, Italy and Spain. PBMCs, B-cell-depleted T cells, or T cells were the source of the cDNA or gDNA that made up the material.

Germline lookup yields CDR1 MNHEY and CDR2 SMNVEV (reference sequence). CDR3 length: 15 amino acids. V shed 3 bases and J shed 0 bases, with 12 bases lying between them. As handled by the study authors: Estimated nucleated cell counts came from reference gene primer amplification. Libraries were prepared by immunoSEQ multiplex PCR; TCRdb keeps only in-frame clonotypes and omits some of them. V and J calls and clone size follow that table, whereas D and trimming were derived from the DNA. The data show around 200,000 clones, around 80% seen once. Sequenced: peripheral blood. This receptor was identified in a woman older than 75 with active or convalescent COVID-19. The chain has TRBV27 and TRBJ2-7; D perhaps matches TRBD2 (5 bases). The CDR3 region is CASSFRTEGSYEQYF. The CDR3 DNA follows: TGTGCCAGCAGTTTCAGGACTGAGGGCTCCTACGAGCAGTACTTC.